Listed below are T cell receptor beta chains from one sample, sequenced in a study of blood T cell repertoires in COVID-19. Profiling relied on immunoSEQ multiplex PCR, and the TCRdb table lists in-frame clones only, not all of them. The sample shows 130,000 or so clones, 70% to 90% of them seen only once. The sequenced sample consisted of peripheral blood. Receptor source: a human donor in a cohort sampled during active COVID-19. Each CDR3 is given with its conserved first and last residue. Fields, in order: V gene, CDR3 length, J gene, CDR3 protein.

v_call: TRBV4-1
cdr3_length: 16
j_call: TRBJ2-1
cdr3_aa: CASSHQGGGSYNEQFF

v_call: TRBV6-1
cdr3_length: 14
j_call: TRBJ1-2
cdr3_aa: CASSEGGLDYGYTF

v_call: TRBV11-2
cdr3_length: 15
j_call: TRBJ2-1
cdr3_aa: CASSSGLDSYNEQFF

v_call: TRBV5-5
cdr3_length: 17
j_call: TRBJ2-7
cdr3_aa: CASSLVLRTADSYEQYF

v_call: TRBV19
cdr3_length: 14
j_call: TRBJ2-1
cdr3_aa: CAISDRGLTNEQFF

v_call: TRBV25-1
cdr3_length: 15
j_call: TRBJ1-3
cdr3_aa: CASSGPQETGNTIYF

v_call: TRBV20-1
cdr3_length: 11
j_call: TRBJ2-7
cdr3_aa: CSASPRYEQYF

v_call: TRBV12-5
cdr3_length: 11
j_call: TRBJ2-7
cdr3_aa: CASGSAYEQYF

v_call: TRBV12-3/TRBV12-4
cdr3_length: 13
j_call: TRBJ1-2
cdr3_aa: CASSSDTKLGYTF

v_call: TRBV27
cdr3_length: 15
j_call: TRBJ2-1
cdr3_aa: CASSPQMPGNNEQFF

v_call: TRBV12-5
cdr3_length: 13
j_call: TRBJ1-1
cdr3_aa: CASAGGMNTEAFF

v_call: TRBV4-1
cdr3_length: 17
j_call: TRBJ2-1
cdr3_aa: CASSQDMRARTYNEQFF

v_call: TRBV13
cdr3_length: 14
j_call: TRBJ2-7
cdr3_aa: CASSFRQGGYEQYF

v_call: TRBV6-5
cdr3_length: 13
j_call: TRBJ1-1
cdr3_aa: CASSYKRSTEAFF

v_call: TRBV12-5
cdr3_length: 13
j_call: TRBJ2-5
cdr3_aa: CASGPRPRETQYF

v_call: TRBV7-2
cdr3_length: 15
j_call: TRBJ2-1
cdr3_aa: CASSLRREGYNEQFF

v_call: TRBV5-1
cdr3_length: 14
j_call: TRBJ1-1
cdr3_aa: CASSTETDSTEAFF

v_call: TRBV3-1/TRBV3-2
cdr3_length: 15
j_call: TRBJ1-1
cdr3_aa: CASSLTGGANTEAFF

v_call: TRBV4-2
cdr3_length: 14
j_call: TRBJ2-2
cdr3_aa: CASSQGTPGGELFF

v_call: TRBV4-1
cdr3_length: 17
j_call: TRBJ2-3
cdr3_aa: CASSQDSGRAATDTQYF

v_call: TRBV19
cdr3_length: 14
j_call: TRBJ1-2
cdr3_aa: CASTQSLFRDGYTF

v_call: TRBV6-5
cdr3_length: 13
j_call: TRBJ1-1
cdr3_aa: CASSQQGEFEAFF

v_call: TRBV10-1
cdr3_length: 13
j_call: TRBJ2-1
cdr3_aa: CASSDSSLGEQFF

v_call: TRBV6-5
cdr3_length: 16
j_call: TRBJ1-2
cdr3_aa: CASSYGDRPKNYGYTF

v_call: TRBV6-5
cdr3_length: 15
j_call: TRBJ1-1
cdr3_aa: CASSYTRQGMTEAFF

v_call: TRBV7-7
cdr3_length: 16
j_call: TRBJ2-4
cdr3_aa: CATEAYYWDRKNIQYF

v_call: TRBV18
cdr3_length: 14
j_call: TRBJ1-6
cdr3_aa: CASSRQGVNSPLHF

v_call: TRBV29-1
cdr3_length: 14
j_call: TRBJ1-1
cdr3_aa: CSTKMGGMGTEAFF

v_call: TRBV27
cdr3_length: 14
j_call: TRBJ1-6
cdr3_aa: CASSSMSYNSPLHF

v_call: TRBV3-1/TRBV3-2
cdr3_length: 17
j_call: TRBJ1-6
cdr3_aa: CASSQNTGTGLRSPLHF

v_call: TRBV18
cdr3_length: 15
j_call: TRBJ2-3
cdr3_aa: CASSPPGSRTDTQYF

v_call: TRBV19
cdr3_length: 12
j_call: TRBJ2-1
cdr3_aa: CASDGVGGEQFF

v_call: TRBV4-1
cdr3_length: 18
j_call: TRBJ2-2
cdr3_aa: CASSFRGAGVLNTGELFF

v_call: TRBV6-5
cdr3_length: 15
j_call: TRBJ2-3
cdr3_aa: CASRTSGSPIGTQYF

v_call: TRBV6-5
cdr3_length: 15
j_call: TRBJ2-1
cdr3_aa: CASSFRLAGVNEQFF